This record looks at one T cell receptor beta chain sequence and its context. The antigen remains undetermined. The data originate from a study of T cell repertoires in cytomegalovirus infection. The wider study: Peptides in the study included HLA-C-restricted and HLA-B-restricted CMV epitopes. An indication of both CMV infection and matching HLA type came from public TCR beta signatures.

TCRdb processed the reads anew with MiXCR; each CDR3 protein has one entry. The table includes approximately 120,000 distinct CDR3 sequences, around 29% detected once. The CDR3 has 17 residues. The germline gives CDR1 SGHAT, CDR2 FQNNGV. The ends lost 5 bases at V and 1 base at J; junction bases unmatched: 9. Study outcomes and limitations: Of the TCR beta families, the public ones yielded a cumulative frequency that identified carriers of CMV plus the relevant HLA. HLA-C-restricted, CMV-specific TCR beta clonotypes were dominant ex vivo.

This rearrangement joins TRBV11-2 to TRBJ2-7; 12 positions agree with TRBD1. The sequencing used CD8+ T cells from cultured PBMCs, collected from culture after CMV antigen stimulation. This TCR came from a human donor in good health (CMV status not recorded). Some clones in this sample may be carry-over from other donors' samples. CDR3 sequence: CASSKPGQGARSYEQYF. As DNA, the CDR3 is TGTGCCAGCAGCAAACCGGGACAGGGGGCAAGGTCCTACGAGCAGTACTTC. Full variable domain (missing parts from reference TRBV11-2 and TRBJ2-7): EAGVAQSPRYKIIEKRQSVAFWCNPISGHATLYWYQQILGQGPKLLIQFQNNGVVDDSQLPKDRFSAERLKGVDSTLKIQPAKLEDSAVYLCASSKPGQGARSYEQYFGPGTRLTVT.